The 28 T cell receptor beta chains below were found in one sample sequenced in a study of blood T cell repertoires in COVID-19. Assay: immunoSEQ multiplex PCR; the TCRdb copy retains only in-frame clones and omits some. The table has around 200,000 clones, over 75% seen once. Sequenced input: peripheral blood. The receptors here all came from a man in his forties with active or convalescent COVID-19.

The J gene is TRBJ1-1, the V gene TRBV11-3, with TRBD1 matching over 8 bases. Per germline, CDR1 SGHNT and CDR2 YENEEA. J lost 1 base, V lost 2 bases, and 3 bases had no gene match. This CDR3 has 15 amino acids. The CDR3 coding sequence is TGTGCCAGCAGCTTAACAGGGGGACCGAACACTGAAGCTTTCTTT. Residues: CASSLTGGPNTEAFF.

The chain links TRBV13 to TRBJ1-2; no definite D call. The germline V and J ends were trimmed by 1 base and 4 bases, with 10 bases remaining between them. The CDR3 is 14 amino acids. Germline V gene data show CDR1 as PRHDT and CDR2 as FYEKMQ (reference sequence). CDR3 residues: CASSLVAPLYGYTF. The DNA for the CDR3 is TGTGCCAGCAGCTTAGTGGCACCGCTCTATGGCTACACCTTC.

V usage is TRBV20-1 and J usage is TRBJ2-3; no clear D gene. V gave up 2 bases and J gave up 8 bases, with 8 bases separating them. The CDR3 consists of 11 residues. Per the germline V gene, CDR1 is DFQATT and CDR2 is SNEGSKA (reference sequence). The CDR3 DNA reads as TGCAGTGCTAGAAAAGAGTTTACGCAGTATTTT. Translating it yields CSARKEFTQYF.

This clone came up many times. The genes are TRBV13 and TRBJ2-7, with 7 bases matching TRBD2. J gave up 5 bases and V 1 base, and 11 bases lay outside the gene matches. The length of the CDR3 is 16 residues. The germline V gene has CDR1 PRHDT and CDR2 FYEKMQ (reference sequence). For the CDR3, the DNA is TGTGCCAGCAGCTTAGCCGGTGGGAGGGCCGAGGACGAGCAGTACTTC. The encoded protein is CASSLAGGRAEDEQYF.

The gene calls are TRBV5-5 and TRBJ1-2; a possible D gene is TRBD1 (6 bases). The CDR3 sequence is 13 residues long. The V and J ends lost 5 bases and 2 bases respectively, with 10 bases between them. From germline, CDR1 is SGHKS and CDR2 YYEKEE (reference sequence). The CDR3 loop reads CASRLTGNYGYTF. The CDR3 bases are TGTGCCAGCAGACTAACAGGGAACTATGGCTACACCTTC.

This clone occurred once. The V call is TRBV5-1, the J call TRBJ2-3; TRBD1 matches 7 bases. The CDR3 extends over 15 amino acids. Germline V gene lookup returns CDR1 SGHRS and CDR2 YFSETQ. V lost 5 bases to trimming and J lost 0 bases; unmatched junction nucleotides: 6. CDR3 sequence: CASRKGAASTDTQYF. CDR3 bases: TGCGCCAGCAGAAAGGGGGCAGCTAGCACAGATACGCAGTATTTT.

The rearrangement links TRBV4-1 to TRBJ2-2; TRBD1 aligns across 7 bases. Germline CDR1 MGHRA, CDR2 YSYEKL. The CDR3 is 18 amino acids. The trim removed 2 bases at V and 5 bases at J, leaving 14 bases unmatched. CDR3 in amino acids: CASSQTPGQVGVTGELFF. In DNA form, the CDR3 reads TGCGCCAGCAGCCAAACCCCCGGACAGGTGGGAGTAACCGGGGAGCTGTTTTTT.

The chain recombines TRBV27 with TRBJ2-2; D uncertain. V was shortened by 6 bases and J by 2 bases, with 4 bases between the two germline ends. Germline V gene lookup returns CDR1 MNHEY and CDR2 SMNVEV (reference sequence). The CDR3 totals 12 residues. CDR3 sequence (DNA): TGTGCCAGCAGACAAAACACCGGGGAGCTGTTTTTT. As protein: CASRQNTGELFF.

V gene TRBV30 combines with J gene TRBJ2-7, with 7 bases lining up with TRBD1. The germline V gene has CDR1 GTSNPN and CDR2 SVGIG (reference sequence). CDR3 length equals 14 residues. V was pared by 3 bases and J by 7 bases, with 12 bases of the junction left unmatched. CDR3 loop: CAWRQGTHPGEQYF. In nucleotides, the CDR3 is TGTGCCTGGAGACAGGGGACCCACCCGGGGGAGCAGTACTTC.

The gene calls are TRBV28 and TRBJ1-4; TRBD1 is a possible D gene (6 bases). Per the germline V gene, CDR1 is MDHEN and CDR2 is SYDVKM. The length of the CDR3 is 13 residues. V was trimmed by 5 bases and J by 7 bases, leaving 11 bases between them. The DNA for the CDR3 is TGTGCCAGCAGTGGACAGCGTCGTGAAAAACTGTTTTTT. Protein product: CASSGQRREKLFF.

V and J are TRBV2 and TRBJ1-2; TRBD1 is a possible D gene (5 bases). From germline, CDR1 is SNHLY and CDR2 FYNNEI. This CDR3 is built from 16 residues. V was clipped by 2 bases and J by 4 bases, with 17 bases between them. CDR3 amino acids: CASSERGGGPLYGYTF. For the CDR3, the DNA is TGTGCCAGCAGTGAAAGGGGCGGAGGGCCCCTCTATGGCTACACCTTC.

The CDR3 nucleotides are TGCGCCAGCAGCCAAGATCAAGTGCCCGGCGGGGAGCTGTTTTTT. As protein: CASSQDQVPGGELFF. This chain uses TRBV4-1 with TRBJ2-2; unclear D gene. Looked up from germline, CDR1 is MGHRA and CDR2 is YSYEKL. This CDR3 comprises 15 residues. V was pared by 0 bases and J by 7 bases, with 12 bases between.

The chain employs TRBV19 and TRBJ1-1; D gene ambiguous. The ends were cut back, 2 bases at V and 1 base at J, with 5 bases in the middle. Germline V gene data show CDR1 as LNHDA and CDR2 as SQIVND (reference sequence). This CDR3 is 13 amino acids long. In DNA, the CDR3 is TGTGCCAGTAGTATACGGGAGAACACTGAAGCTTTCTTT. This gives the protein CASSIRENTEAFF.

The V call is TRBV28, the J call TRBJ2-7; D remains ambiguous. Germline loops: CDR1 MDHEN, CDR2 SYDVKM. V was trimmed by 1 base and J by 4 bases, leaving 5 bases between them. The CDR3 is made up of 12 amino acids. CDR3 loop: CASSLYGYEQYF. CDR3 nucleotides: TGTGCCAGCAGTTTATACGGGTACGAGCAGTACTTC.

This chain joins TRBV9 and TRBJ2-4; the D gene is possibly TRBD1 (5 bases). The V gene lost 2 bases and the J gene lost 2 bases, with 20 bases spanning the gap. This CDR3 contains 18 residues. Germline V gene lookup returns CDR1 SGDLS and CDR2 YYNGEE. The chain's CDR3 is CASSVSPRQGPTKNIQYF. DNA for the CDR3: TGTGCCAGCAGCGTCTCCCCCCGGCAGGGTCCGACCAAAAACATTCAGTACTTC.

Here the CDR3 reads CASSMGRGPDTQYF. The DNA for the CDR3 is TGTGCCAGTAGTATGGGGCGGGGGCCTGATACGCAGTATTTT. The gene calls are TRBV19 and TRBJ2-3; tentatively, D is TRBD2 (7 bases). Per germline, CDR1 LNHDA and CDR2 SQIVND (reference sequence). The germline V and J ends were trimmed by 3 bases and 6 bases, with 13 bases remaining between them. The CDR3 covers 14 residues.

This chain uses TRBV9 with TRBJ2-2; D possibly corresponds to TRBD1 (6 bases). V dropped 1 base and J dropped 0 bases, with 10 bases sitting between them. This CDR3 contains 16 residues. In germline, CDR1 is SGDLS, CDR2 YYNGEE. This CDR3 is CASSVRSGANTGELFF. In DNA, the CDR3 is TGTGCCAGCAGCGTAAGGTCAGGGGCGAACACCGGGGAGCTGTTTTTT.

The V and J genes are TRBV28 and TRBJ1-2; 12 nucleotides line up with TRBD1. Unmatched junction bases numbered 11, after V lost 3 bases and J lost 12 bases. The CDR3 covers 15 residues. In germline, CDR1 is MDHEN, CDR2 SYDVKM. The CDR3 here is CASSFTGTGGRRDTF. The CDR3 bases are TGTGCCAGCAGTTTCACCGGGACAGGGGGCAGAAGGGACACCTTC.

V gene TRBV9 combines with J gene TRBJ1-4, with TRBD1 identical over 11 bases. V was clipped by 3 bases and J by 7 bases; unmatched bases: 8. This CDR3 comprises 16 residues. CDR1 SGDLS and CDR2 YYNGEE come from the germline V gene. Here the CDR3 reads CASSEDRGLPGEKLFF. For the CDR3, the DNA is TGTGCCAGCAGCGAGGACAGGGGGCTTCCGGGTGAAAAACTGTTTTTT.

The chain carries TRBV13 and TRBJ2-1; 9 nucleotides align to TRBD2. After removal of 6 bases from V and 4 bases from J, the junction contained 7 bases not matched to a gene. Germline CDR1 is PRHDT and CDR2 is FYEKMQ (reference sequence). The CDR3 contains 15 residues. CDR3 residues: CASRMGGRAYNEQFF. The CDR3 DNA sequence: TGTGCCAGCAGGATGGGCGGGAGGGCATACAATGAGCAGTTCTTC.

V gene TRBV7-9 combines with J gene TRBJ2-7; perhaps TRBD1 as D (5 bases). V lost 5 bases, J lost 3 bases, and 8 bases lay in between. The V gene's germline CDR1 is SEHNR and CDR2 FQNEAQ (reference sequence). The CDR3 sequence is 12 residues long. CDR3 coding DNA: TGTGCCAGCAGCCTTACAGGCTACGAGCAGTACTTC. Encoded protein: CASSLTGYEQYF. The complete variable domain, with remaining parts taken from reference TRBV7-9 and TRBJ2-7, reads DTGVSQNPRHKITKRGQNVTFRCDPISEHNRLYWYRQTLGQGPEFLTYFQNEAQLEKSRLLSDRFSAERPKGSFSTLEIQRTEQGDSAMYLCASSLTGYEQYFGPGTRLTVT.

The J gene is TRBJ1-4, the V gene TRBV27; a possible D gene is TRBD1 (5 bases). Germline-derived CDR1 and CDR2 are MNHEY and SMNVEV (reference sequence). The CDR3 totals 14 residues. Trimming took off 6 bases at V and 4 bases at J, with 12 bases between the two ends. CDR3 DNA sequence: TGTGCCAGCAGAACAGACAGTTTTAATGAAAAACTGTTTTTT. Protein product: CASRTDSFNEKLFF.

The DNA of the CDR3 is TGTGCCAGCAGCTTAAATCAGGGCCGGAACTATGGCTACACCTTC. Residues: CASSLNQGRNYGYTF. The V call is TRBV7-9, the J call TRBJ1-2, with a weak D call TRBD1 (5 bases). In germline, CDR1 is SEHNR, CDR2 FQNEAQ (reference sequence). This CDR3 region has 15 residues. The ends were cut back, 2 bases at V and 2 bases at J, with 12 bases in the middle.

The gene calls are TRBV30 and TRBJ1-2, with D perhaps TRBD1 (5 bases). The length of the CDR3 is 16 residues. Germline loops: CDR1 GTSNPN, CDR2 SVGIG (reference sequence). Between the trimmed V and J ends, which lost 0 bases and 5 bases, there was a span of 19 bases. CDR3 nucleotides: TGTGCCTGGAGTGTACTACCCCGACAGACCCGTTATGGCTACACCTTC. Residues: CAWSVLPRQTRYGYTF.

This chain uses TRBV19 with TRBJ1-2, with 8 bases aligning to TRBD1. Unmatched junction bases numbered 3, after V lost 6 bases and J lost 0 bases. Germline V gene lookup returns CDR1 LNHDA and CDR2 SQIVND (reference sequence). The CDR3 has 14 amino acids. Written as DNA, the CDR3 is TGTGCCAGTAGGATACAGGGGGCTAACTATGGCTACACCTTC. Protein: CASRIQGANYGYTF.

The V gene is TRBV3-1 (or the pseudogene TRBV3-2), the J gene TRBJ1-1; D perhaps matches TRBD1 (5 bases). V shed 1 base and J shed 4 bases, with 7 bases lying between them. From germline, CDR1 is LGHDT and CDR2 YNNKEL (reference sequence). There are 13 residues in the CDR3. CDR3: CASSQVRGTEAFF. CDR3 sequence (DNA): TGTGCCAGCAGCCAAGTAAGGGGCACTGAAGCTTTCTTT.

This chain links TRBV2 with TRBJ2-2, with 8 nucleotides matching TRBD1. Trimming removed 7 bases from V and 0 bases from J; junction bases left unmatched: 4. Germline-derived CDR1 and CDR2 are SNHLY and FYNNEI. The CDR3 is 15 residues long. In nucleotides, the CDR3 is TGTGCCAGCACCCTGACAGGGGCGAACACCGGGGAGCTGTTTTTT. It specifies CASTLTGANTGELFF.

This rearrangement joins TRBV27 to TRBJ2-7; TRBD1 matches at 7 bases. Germline V gene data show CDR1 as MNHEY and CDR2 as SMNVEV (reference sequence). The CDR3 loop spans 14 amino acids. V trimming: 2 bases; J trimming: 2 bases; junction bases outside the gene matches: 3. CDR3 region: CASSLKGGTYEQYF. The CDR3 region has the DNA TGTGCCAGCAGTTTAAAAGGGGGCACCTACGAGCAGTACTTC.